This is a list of T cell receptor beta chains from one sample in a study of T cell repertoires in cytomegalovirus infection. TCRdb re-called the reads through MiXCR, storing one row per CDR3 protein. Of over 300,000 distinct CDR3 sequences in the sample, roughly 9.5% were seen once. The sample comprised PBMCs. The receptors were gathered from a human donor in good health (CMV status not recorded). Some clones in this sample may be carry-over from other donors' samples. Each CDR3 is given with its conserved first and last residue. The D gene is left open where the match is weak. Size is stated for part of the rows, as once, few or many counts, or as a class when the clone is expanded.

d_call	v_call	j_call	clone_size	cdr3_nt	cdr3_aa
NA	TRBV28	TRBJ1-1	NA	TGTGCCAGCAGCATAAACTCCCCCACTGAAGCTTTCTTT	CASSINSPTEAFF
NA	TRBV7-2	TRBJ2-5	few	TGTGCCAGCAGCTTTGCGGGGTTTCTAGGGGAGACCCAGTACTTC	CASSFAGFLGETQYF
TRBD2	TRBV7-2	TRBJ2-1	many	TGTGCCAGCAGCCCTCGGACTAGTACTTACAATGAGCAGTTCTTC	CASSPRTSTYNEQFF
NA	TRBV7-9	TRBJ1-5	many	TGTGCCAGCAGCGACTTGGGGCAGCCCCAGCATTTT	CASSDLGQPQHF
TRBD1	TRBV27	TRBJ1-1	many	TGTGCCAGCAGTTTATGGGGCGGGACAGTGAACACTGAAGCTTTCTTT	CASSLWGGTVNTEAFF
NA	TRBV20-1	TRBJ1-6	NA	TGCAGCGGACCCGGGGGAGTTAATTCACCCCTCCACTTT	CSGPGGVNSPLHF
NA	TRBV11-2	TRBJ2-5	NA	TGTGCCAGCAGCTCACATGAGACCCAGTACTTC	CASSSHETQYF
TRBD1	TRBV7-8	TRBJ2-7	many	TGTGCCAGCAGCTCAATGGGACAGAGCTCCTACGAGCAGTACTTC	CASSSMGQSSYEQYF
NA	TRBV7-2	TRBJ1-4	many	TGTGCCAGCCAGCCAGGGAATGATGAAAAACTGTTTTTT	CASQPGNDEKLFF
NA	TRBV19	TRBJ1-1	few	TGTGCCAGTAGTTCCTATTCAGGGTTCACTGAAGCTTTCTTT	CASSSYSGFTEAFF
TRBD2	TRBV6-2/TRBV6-3	TRBJ2-7	NA	TGTGCCAGCAAACTAGCGGGAGCGTACGAGCAGTACTTC	CASKLAGAYEQYF
NA	TRBV6-2/TRBV6-3	TRBJ1-2	few	TGTGCCAGCAGTTACCGCTCTCTACTCACCGGCAGTGGCTACACCTTC	CASSYRSLLTGSGYTF
TRBD2	TRBV20-1	TRBJ2-1	NA	TGCAGTGCTAGCGGGGGGGGGGTCACCTACAATGAGCAGTTCTTC	CSASGGGVTYNEQFF
TRBD1	TRBV6-2/TRBV6-3	TRBJ2-7	NA	TGTGCCAGCAGTTTGGGGACAGTCGAGCAGTACTTC	CASSLGTVEQYF
TRBD1	TRBV25-1	TRBJ2-7	few	TGTGCCAGCAGCCCTGTGGGACAGCAAGCCTACGAGCAGTACTTC	CASSPVGQQAYEQYF
TRBD1	TRBV3-1	TRBJ2-2	few	TGTGCCAGCAGCCAAGACCCAGGGGGTATAACGGGGGAGCTGTTTTTT	CASSQDPGGITGELFF
NA	TRBV4-3	TRBJ1-2	many	TGCGCCAGCAGCCAAACAGGGTTCTATGGCTACACCTTC	CASSQTGFYGYTF
NA	TRBV7-2	TRBJ2-1	many	TGTGCCAGCAGCTTAGCGTTGAGCTCCTACAATGAGCAGTTCTTC	CASSLALSSYNEQFF
NA	TRBV7-2	TRBJ2-1	NA	TGTGCCAGCAGCTGGGGCGCATCTTACAATGAGCAGTTCTTC	CASSWGASYNEQFF
TRBD2	TRBV7-2	TRBJ2-7	few	TGTGCCAGCAGCTTAGCCGGTAGCGGGAACCAAGCCAAGCAGTACTTC	CASSLAGSGNQAKQYF
TRBD1	TRBV7-9	TRBJ1-1	few	TGTGCCAGCAGTTTCGGACAGGGGGGGACTGAAGCTTTCTTT	CASSFGQGGTEAFF
NA	TRBV7-2	TRBJ2-7	few	TGTGCCAGCAGCATGCCTCGGGGGCTGGCCAGCGAGCAGTACTTC	CASSMPRGLASEQYF
TRBD1	TRBV23-1	TRBJ2-6	few	TGCGCCACGGACGGATGGGACAGGGTGTGCTGGGCCAACGTCCTGACTTTC	CATDGWDRVCWANVLTF
NA	TRBV6-8	TRBJ2-2	once	TGTGCCAGCAGTTATAGGGGATCGGGCACCGGGGAGCTGTTTTTT	CASSYRGSGTGELFF
NA	TRBV7-2	TRBJ2-3	many	TGTGCCAGCAGCCGTAATACAGATACGCAGTATTTT	CASSRNTDTQYF
NA	TRBV20-1	TRBJ2-3	few	TGCAGTGCTAGAGATATTCGAGGGGCTGATACGCAGTATTTT	CSARDIRGADTQYF
NA	TRBV7-2	TRBJ2-2	many	TGTGCCAGCAGCTTACAGATGCCAGGGACCGGGGAGCTGTTTTTT	CASSLQMPGTGELFF
TRBD2	TRBV11-2	TRBJ2-4	many	TGTGCCAGCACCTCCTTGAAGACTAGCGGGAGGACCGGAGCCAAAAACATTCAGTACTTC	CASTSLKTSGRTGAKNIQYF
NA	TRBV11-2	TRBJ2-2	few	TGTGCCAGCAGCACACAGGGGAGGGCCGGGGAGCTGTTTTTT	CASSTQGRAGELFF
TRBD1	TRBV6-5	TRBJ1-1	NA	TGTGCCAGCAGGGGGACAGGGGGCATTACTGAAGCTTTCTTT	CASRGTGGITEAFF
TRBD1	TRBV19	TRBJ2-2	few	TGTGCCAGTAGGGACAGGCCTTTTAACGGGGAGCTGTTTTTT	CASRDRPFNGELFF
NA	TRBV30	TRBJ1-5	many	TGTGCCTGGAGTGTGACAGCCAATCAGCCCCAGCATTTT	CAWSVTANQPQHF
TRBD2	TRBV28	TRBJ2-1	few	TGTGCCAGCAGTCTACTTAGCGGGAGGGCCTTGAATGAGCAGTTCTTC	CASSLLSGRALNEQFF
NA	TRBV7-2	TRBJ2-1	many	TGTGCCAGCAGCGTGCTGGATGAGCAGTTCTTC	CASSVLDEQFF
NA	TRBV12-3/TRBV12-4	TRBJ2-7	few	TGTGCCAGCAGTTTATCCCAGGGTTCCTACGAGCAGTACTTC	CASSLSQGSYEQYF
TRBD1	TRBV4-1	TRBJ1-1	few	TGCGCCAGCAGCCCACGAGACCCGACAGGGGGGATGAACACTGAAGCTTTCTTT	CASSPRDPTGGMNTEAFF
NA	TRBV7-2	TRBJ2-2	NA	TGTGCCGAGCTGGAGGAGGGCACCGGGGAGCTGTTTTTT	CAELEEGTGELFF
NA	TRBV11-2	TRBJ1-3	NA	TGTGCCAGCAGCACTAGCCGGGACCGGTGGGGAAACACCATATATTTT	CASSTSRDRWGNTIYF
NA	TRBV12-3/TRBV12-4	TRBJ1-5	NA	TGTGCCAGCAGTCCCCGGTATAGCAATCAGCCCCAGCATTTT	CASSPRYSNQPQHF
TRBD2	TRBV7-2	TRBJ2-5	many	TGTGCCAGCAGCAGCACTCTAGCGGGGGGTACCCAAGAGACCCAGTACTTC	CASSSTLAGGTQETQYF
NA	TRBV25-1	TRBJ2-6	many	TGTGCCAGCAGTGCAAGCGGACAGTTCTCTGGGGCCAACGTCCTGACTTTC	CASSASGQFSGANVLTF
TRBD1	TRBV7-6	TRBJ2-7	many	TGTGCCAGCAGTTTGGGACAGGGTTACTCCTACGAGCAGTACTTC	CASSLGQGYSYEQYF
NA	TRBV10-3	TRBJ2-1	NA	TGTGCCATCAGTGATTCGCAGGGGAGATACAATGAGCAGTTCTTC	CAISDSQGRYNEQFF
NA	TRBV7-2	TRBJ1-2	many	TGTGCCAGCAGCTTAGAAAATGGGTATGGCTACACCTTC	CASSLENGYGYTF
TRBD2	TRBV7-3	TRBJ2-1	many	TGTGCCAGCAGCTCGACCCCCGGGGGGTCCCTCTACAATGAGCAGTTCTTC	CASSSTPGGSLYNEQFF
NA	TRBV7-9	TRBJ2-1	few	TGTGCCAGCAGCTTAGAGGGGACCGAAAGGGATGAGCAGTTCTTC	CASSLEGTERDEQFF
TRBD1	TRBV2	TRBJ1-5	many	TGTGCCAGCAACCGGGACAGGGTATTTGGAAGCAATCAGCCCCAGCATTTT	CASNRDRVFGSNQPQHF
NA	TRBV6-2/TRBV6-3	TRBJ1-4	few	TGTGCCAGCAGTTACAATCCAGGGGCGTCTGGAAAACTGTTTTTT	CASSYNPGASGKLFF
NA	TRBV7-2	TRBJ1-3	few	TGTGCCAGCAGCGCCCGACTTCACTCTGGAAACACCATATATTTT	CASSARLHSGNTIYF
NA	TRBV19	TRBJ1-2	few	TGTGCCAGTAACCTCCGGACAGCCCTGACCTATGGCTACACCTTC	CASNLRTALTYGYTF
TRBD1	TRBV12-3/TRBV12-4	TRBJ2-2	many	TGTGCCAGCAGCGACACGGGACAGGGGAACACCGGGGAGCTGTTTTTT	CASSDTGQGNTGELFF
TRBD1	TRBV2	TRBJ2-1	many	TGTGCCAGCAGGGTCGGGACAGGGGGCTTTAAGCAGTTCTTC	CASRVGTGGFKQFF
TRBD1	TRBV20-1	TRBJ2-7	few	TGCAGTGCTAGAACGGGACAGGGGACTACGGAGCAGTACTTC	CSARTGQGTTEQYF